This entry lists 27 T cell receptor beta chains sequenced from one sample in a study of cytomegalovirus exposure and HLA in healthy donors. Sequencing used immunoSEQ multiplex PCR; TCRdb keeps in-frame clones, though not all of them. Among tens of thousands of clones listed, more than 70% were seen once. The sequenced material came from PBMCs. These receptors were obtained from a woman aged 18-35 years in good health and CMV-seronegative.

The rearrangement links TRBV30 to TRBJ2-3; TRBD1 matches at 10 bases. This CDR3 has 15 amino acids. Germline-derived CDR1 and CDR2 are GTSNPN and SVGIG (reference sequence). With 2 bases clipped from V and 1 base from J, the junction kept 3 bases outside the gene matches. CDR3 sequence (DNA): TGTGCCTGGAGTAAAGGGACAGGGGGCACAGATACGCAGTATTTT. Its protein product is CAWSKGTGGTDTQYF.

The rearrangement uses TRBV7-7 and TRBJ2-5, with 10 bases matching TRBD2. The V segment lost 5 bases and the J segment 5 bases; nucleotides outside the gene matches: 8. The CDR3 totals 15 residues. Germline CDR1 reads SSHAT; CDR2 reads FNYEAQ (reference sequence). This chain's CDR3 is CASSPRPSGSETQYF. The CDR3 DNA reads TGTGCCAGCAGCCCGCGCCCTAGCGGGAGCGAGACCCAGTACTTC.

The chain uses TRBV9 and TRBJ1-5, with 8 bases that match TRBD1. Germline V gives CDR1 SGDLS, CDR2 YYNGEE. The CDR3 is 14 amino acids. V was pared by 5 bases and J by 7 bases, with 8 bases of the junction left unmatched. The CDR3 DNA reads as TGTGCCAGCAGTACCTCCCAGGGGGCACAGCCCCAGCATTTT. It encodes CASSTSQGAQPQHF.

The sample holds a few counts of this clone. The J gene is TRBJ2-7, the V gene TRBV6-5, with 8 bases fitting TRBD1. V lost 6 bases to trimming and J lost 5 bases; unmatched junction nucleotides: 9. Germline V gene data show CDR1 as MNHEY and CDR2 as SVGAGI. The CDR3 covers 14 residues. CDR3 sequence: CASSRGQGGHEQYF. CDR3 bases: TGTGCCAGCAGCCGTGGACAGGGCGGACACGAGCAGTACTTC.

This sequence joins TRBV19 and TRBJ2-3, with TRBD2 matching over 8 bases. With 7 bases clipped from V and 3 bases from J, the junction kept 3 bases outside the gene matches. CDR3 length: 13 amino acids. Germline values: CDR1 LNHDA, CDR2 SQIVND (reference sequence). The CDR3 bases are TGTGCCAGTAAAGCGGGAGAAACAGATACGCAGTATTTT. This gives the protein CASKAGETDTQYF.

The rearrangement links TRBV10-1 to TRBJ2-1, with 10 bases that match TRBD2. Germline V gene sequence: CDR1 WNHNN, CDR2 SYGVQD (reference sequence). Unmatched junction bases numbered 7, after V lost 3 bases and J lost 5 bases. The CDR3 has 16 amino acids. The CDR3 DNA follows: TGCGCCAGCAGTGATCCCGGGACTAGCGTAAACAATGAGCAGTTCTTC. Translation gives CASSDPGTSVNNEQFF.

In its sample, this clone was seen once. V usage is TRBV19 and J usage is TRBJ2-3; possibly TRBD2 for D (5 bases). The CDR3 loop spans 14 amino acids. Germline values: CDR1 LNHDA, CDR2 SQIVND (reference sequence). V was shortened by 2 bases and J by 7 bases, with 13 bases between the two germline ends. As DNA, the CDR3 is TGTGCCAGTAGTATAACGGTGTCGGGATATACGCAGTATTTT. It yields the protein CASSITVSGYTQYF.

The chain uses TRBV18 and TRBJ2-3; 7 bases are shared with TRBD2. CDR1 and CDR2 (germline): KGHSH, LQKENI. V shed 4 bases, J shed 0 bases, and the junction held 10 bases outside the gene matches. The CDR3 length is 17 residues. CDR3 nucleotide sequence: TGTGCCAGCTCACAAGCAAATAGCGGGTTTAGCACAGATACGCAGTATTTT. The encoded protein is CASSQANSGFSTDTQYF. The whole variable domain, remainder taken from reference TRBV18 and TRBJ2-3, is NAGVMQNPRHLVRRRGQEARLRCSPMKGHSHVYWYRQLPEEGLKFMVYLQKENIIDESGMPKERFSAEFPKEGPSILRIQQVVRGDSAAYFCASSQANSGFSTDTQYFGPGTRLTVL.

V gene TRBV4-1 combines with J gene TRBJ2-7, with D hard to call. With 1 base removed from V and 6 bases from J, the gap between germline ends came to 16 bases. This CDR3 has 15 residues. CDR1 MGHRA and CDR2 YSYEKL come from the germline V gene. The CDR3 region is CASSQVPGLVVEQYF. In DNA, the CDR3 is TGCGCCAGCAGCCAAGTCCCCGGTCTCGTCGTCGAGCAGTACTTC.

V is TRBV30 and J is TRBJ1-2; D unclear. V was cut by 5 bases and J by 3 bases, with 16 bases left in between. CDR3 length: 14 residues. The germline V gene has CDR1 GTSNPN and CDR2 SVGIG (reference sequence). The DNA for the CDR3 is TGTGCCTGGGAGGCCATTGTTCTCGACTATGGCTACACCTTC. Translating gives CAWEAIVLDYGYTF.

V is TRBV6-1 and J is TRBJ2-2; D is unresolved. CDR1 and CDR2 from the germline V gene are MNHNS and SASEGT. The V end was cut by 4 bases, the J end by 2 bases, with 11 bases between. The CDR3 has 15 amino acids. The CDR3 region has the DNA TGTGCCAGCAGTGCAGGATCCTCAAACACCGGGGAGCTGTTTTTT. Protein: CASSAGSSNTGELFF.

This clone was recorded once. The rearrangement links TRBV7-9 to TRBJ2-3; 12 bases are shared with TRBD2. Trimming at V came to 8 bases and at J to 3 bases, leaving 6 bases not matched to a gene. There are 15 residues in the CDR3. Per the germline V gene, CDR1 is SEHNR and CDR2 is FQNEAQ (reference sequence). CDR3 region: CASGPSGGATDTQYF. The CDR3 DNA reads TGTGCCAGCGGCCCTAGCGGGGGGGCTACAGATACGCAGTATTTT.

The chain recombines TRBV28 with TRBJ2-7; the D is unclear. Germline V gene lookup returns CDR1 MDHEN and CDR2 SYDVKM. This CDR3 has 13 amino acids. Deletions cut 6 bases from V and 3 bases from J, with 12 bases between. CDR3 sequence reads: CASRDSYLYEQYF. CDR3 sequence (DNA): TGTGCCAGCAGAGACTCCTACCTCTACGAGCAGTACTTC.

The V call is TRBV18, the J call TRBJ2-2; D is possibly TRBD1 (5 bases). The germline V and J ends were trimmed by 5 bases and 1 base, with 14 bases remaining between them. CDR1 and CDR2 (germline): KGHSH, LQKENI. This CDR3 region has 16 residues. The CDR3 sequence is CASSRDRPGNTGELFF. In DNA form, the CDR3 reads TGTGCCAGCTCAAGAGACAGACCTGGGAACACCGGGGAGCTGTTTTTT.

There are a few counts of this clone. The CDR3 DNA sequence: TGTGCCATCAGTGATCCGCGGGGCCCGGGAGAGACCCAGTACTTC. As protein: CAISDPRGPGETQYF. This chain uses TRBV10-3 with TRBJ2-5; D is perhaps TRBD2 (6 bases). The germline V and J ends were trimmed by 3 bases and 4 bases, with 15 bases remaining between them. Germline-derived CDR1 and CDR2 are ENHRY and SYGVKD. This CDR3 spans 15 amino acids.

This clone was seen just once. The chain employs TRBV27 and TRBJ1-1; 8 bases fit TRBD1. The V and J ends lost 8 bases and 5 bases, in that order; junction bases with no gene match: 7. The CDR3 totals 13 residues. Per germline, CDR1 MNHEY and CDR2 SMNVEV (reference sequence). CDR3 residues: CASFPTGVTEAFF. DNA of the CDR3: TGTGCCAGCTTCCCGACAGGGGTAACTGAAGCTTTCTTT.

The chain combines TRBV6-6 with TRBJ1-2; TRBD1 is a possible D gene (5 bases). With 0 bases removed from V and 5 bases from J, the gap between germline ends came to 10 bases. This CDR3 has 14 amino acids. The V gene's germline CDR1 is MNHNY and CDR2 SVGAGI (reference sequence). DNA for the CDR3: TGTGCCAGCAGTTACTCGGGGGGGGTTTATGGCTACACCTTC. Translated: CASSYSGGVYGYTF.

J is TRBJ2-1 and V is TRBV18, with TRBD2 matching 9 bases. V was clipped by 1 base and J by 3 bases; unmatched bases: 4. Germline-derived CDR1 and CDR2 are KGHSH and LQKENI. CDR3 length equals 16 residues. The CDR3 region is CASSPLAGVDYNEQFF. The CDR3 DNA reads as TGTGCCAGCTCACCACTAGCGGGGGTAGACTACAATGAGCAGTTCTTC.

V is TRBV28 and J is TRBJ1-1, with unresolved D. With 2 bases removed from V and 2 bases from J, the gap between germline ends came to 15 bases. CDR3 size: 16 residues. Per the germline V gene, CDR1 is MDHEN and CDR2 is SYDVKM. The CDR3 protein is CASSLGGGVVNTEAFF. The CDR3 coding sequence is TGTGCCAGCAGTTTAGGTGGCGGGGTGGTCAACACTGAAGCTTTCTTT.

The CDR3 sequence: CASSLGGGTGREQYF. CDR3 nucleotides: TGTGCCAGCAGCTTAGGGGGTGGGACAGGGCGCGAGCAGTACTTC. This rearrangement joins TRBV7-2 to TRBJ2-7; 9 nucleotides align to TRBD1. Unmatched junction bases numbered 7, after V lost 1 base and J lost 6 bases. This CDR3 has 15 residues. Germline V gives CDR1 SGHTA, CDR2 FQGNSA.

This chain joins TRBV6-6 and TRBJ1-1; TRBD1 might be the D (6 bases). This CDR3 is built from 14 residues. The germline gives CDR1 MNHNY, CDR2 SVGAGI (reference sequence). Between the trimmed V and J ends, which lost 6 bases and 5 bases, there was a span of 16 bases. The DNA of the CDR3 is TGTGCCAGCAGGATACTACAGGGTAGTACTGAAGCTTTCTTT. Translating gives CASRILQGSTEAFF.

V gene TRBV15 combines with J gene TRBJ1-2, with D possibly matching TRBD1 (6 bases). V was shortened by 0 bases and J by 4 bases, with 12 bases between the two germline ends. Germline V gene data show CDR1 as LNHNV and CDR2 as YYDKDF (reference sequence). The length of the CDR3 is 15 residues. The CDR3 here is CATSRDLGAGYGYTF. CDR3 in DNA: TGTGCCACCAGCAGAGACCTGGGGGCCGGCTATGGCTACACCTTC.

This clone was seen only a few times. The chain combines TRBV5-4 with TRBJ2-7, with 8 bases fitting TRBD1. CDR1 and CDR2 (germline): SGHNT, YYREEE (reference sequence). This CDR3 has 13 amino acids. Trimming cost V 4 bases and J 3 bases; bases outside gene matches: 3. The CDR3 here is CASSMDRDYEQYF. CDR3 coding DNA: TGTGCCAGCAGCATGGACAGGGACTACGAGCAGTACTTC.

This clone showed up just once. J is TRBJ2-1 and V is TRBV2; TRBD2 matches 9 bases. The germline V gene has CDR1 SNHLY and CDR2 FYNNEI. The CDR3 totals 14 residues. Trimming removed 2 bases from V and 7 bases from J; junction bases left unmatched: 3. Here the CDR3 reads CASSEHLAGNEQFF. CDR3 DNA: TGTGCCAGCAGTGAACACCTAGCGGGGAATGAGCAGTTCTTC.

The chain is built from TRBV2 and TRBJ1-5, with 9 positions matching TRBD1. V shed 8 bases, J shed 5 bases, and the junction held 7 bases outside the gene matches. This CDR3 has 14 residues. CDR1 and CDR2 from the germline V gene are SNHLY and FYNNEI. As DNA, the CDR3 is TGTGCCAGCTTTGCGGACAGGGGCTATCAGCCCCAGCATTTT. Encoded protein: CASFADRGYQPQHF.

The chain uses TRBV5-1 and TRBJ2-7; D perhaps matches TRBD1 (7 bases). Trimming left V 4 bases short and J 4 bases short, with 15 bases between. The germline gives CDR1 SGHRS, CDR2 YFSETQ. The CDR3 totals 14 residues. DNA of the CDR3: TGCGCCAGCAGCGGTATCAGGGGGAGGTACGAGCAGTACTTC. Residues: CASSGIRGRYEQYF.

This clone is a singleton in its sample. The rearrangement links TRBV4-2 to TRBJ1-1; D is perhaps TRBD1 (5 bases). Trimming stripped 4 bases from V and 2 bases from J, with 20 bases between. CDR1 and CDR2 (germline): LGHNA, YNFKEQ. This CDR3 has 17 residues. CDR3 sequence: CASSPPEWEGLNTEAFF. CDR3 sequence (DNA): TGTGCCAGCAGCCCCCCCGAGTGGGAGGGGCTTAACACTGAAGCTTTCTTT.